This TCR beta chain was observed in a study of PD-1 blockade in mismatch repair-deficient tumors. TCRs were sequenced from a few patients responding to pembrolizumab. TCRdb's copy holds only in-frame clones and misses some; the assay was immunoSEQ multiplex PCR. The sample records approximately 17,000 clones, over 70% being singletons. In germline, CDR1 is MDHEN, CDR2 SYDVKM. This CDR3 has 14 amino acids. Trimming cost V 2 bases and J 10 bases; bases outside gene matches: 9. This chain uses TRBV28 with TRBJ2-5; 8 bases agree with TRBD1. The specimen was PBMCs, collected roughly 23 weeks after starting pembrolizumab. This clonotype originated in an adult with mismatch repair-deficient cancer. CDR3 nucleotide sequence: TGTGCCAGCAGTTTAGTCCGCCGACAGGGGAACCAGTACTTC. Protein sequence: CASSLVRRQGNQYF.